This T cell receptor beta chain was sequenced in a study of T cell responses to AZD1222 COVID-19 vaccine. The study, taken as a whole, reports: Donors were largely white British and mainly female; clonal diversity was possibly underestimated. Variant regions that are unmutated are reportedly the target of nearly half of spike-specific TCRs. All repertoire sampling was performed exclusively after the peak T cell response.

The data were produced by immunoSEQ multiplex PCR, yet TCRdb's version contains in-frame clones alone and is incomplete. Here the sample spans over 150,000 clones, more than 90% being singletons. As concerns this clone: Its antigen remains unknown.

This receptor was obtained from an adult in good health. Sequencing was performed on peripheral blood, taken on day 0 of AZD1222 vaccination.

CDR3 amino acids: CASGAIYNEQFF. The CDR3 DNA is TGTGCCAGCGGGGCTATCTACAATGAGCAGTTCTTC. The chain carries TRBV27 and TRBJ2-1; tentative D call: TRBD1 (5 bases). The CDR3 length is 12 residues. Germline loops: CDR1 MNHEY, CDR2 SMNVEV (reference sequence). V shed 8 bases and J shed 3 bases, with 8 bases lying between them.